These 2 T cell receptor beta chains came from one sample sequenced in a study of T cells in Graves' hyperthyroidism and ophthalmopathy. Researchers amplified the TCR beta CDR3 regions from RNA transcripts. HTBI primers were the set used in a first-round RT-PCR of the TCR CDR3. TCRdb reprocessed the multiplex PCR reads with MiXCR, giving one entry per CDR3 protein. The table lists approximately 610,000 distinct CDR3 sequences, roughly 14% of them singletons. Material for sequencing was blood. The receptors come from a woman between 40 and 55 years old with Graves' ophthalmopathy.

This clonotype has ten or more counts. The chain recombines TRBV7-2 with TRBJ2-7; TRBD2 matches 13 bases. J gave up 1 base and V 4 bases, and 7 bases lay outside the gene matches. Germline values: CDR1 SGHTA, CDR2 FQGNSA. This CDR3 has 17 amino acids. In DNA form, the CDR3 reads TGTGCCAGCAGCTCCGGACTAGCGGGAGAGGGGTCCTACGAGCAGTACTTC. Its translation: CASSSGLAGEGSYEQYF.

The sample holds a few counts of this clonotype. This may come from a read error, since a much larger clone is one base off. The V and J genes are TRBV3-1 and TRBJ2-5; 8 bases fit TRBD2. The CDR3 extends over 15 amino acids. Germline V gene sequence: CDR1 LGHDT, CDR2 YNNKEL (reference sequence). V lost 4 bases to trimming and J lost 7 bases; unmatched junction nucleotides: 11. The CDR3: CASSPRLASPGTQYF. The CDR3, as DNA: TGTGCCAGCAGCCCGCGACTAGCGTCCCCAGGGACCCAGTACTTC.